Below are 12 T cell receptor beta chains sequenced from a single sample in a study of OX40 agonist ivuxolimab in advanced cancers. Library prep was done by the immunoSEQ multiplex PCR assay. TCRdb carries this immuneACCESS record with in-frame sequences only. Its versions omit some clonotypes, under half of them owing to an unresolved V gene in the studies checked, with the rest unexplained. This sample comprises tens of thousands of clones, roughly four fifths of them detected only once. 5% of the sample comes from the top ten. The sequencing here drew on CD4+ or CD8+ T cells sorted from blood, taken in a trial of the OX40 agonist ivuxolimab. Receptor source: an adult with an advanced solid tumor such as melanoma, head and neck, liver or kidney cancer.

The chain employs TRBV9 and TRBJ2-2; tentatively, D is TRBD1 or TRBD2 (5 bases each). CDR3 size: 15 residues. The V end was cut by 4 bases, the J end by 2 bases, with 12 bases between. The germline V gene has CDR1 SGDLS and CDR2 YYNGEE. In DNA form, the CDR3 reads TGTGCCAGCAGCCCCGGGACGCTCAACACCGGGGAGCTGTTTTTT. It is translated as CASSPGTLNTGELFF.

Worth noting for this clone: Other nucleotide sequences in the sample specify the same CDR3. The CDR3 reads CASSPGGAQETQYF. The CDR3 DNA is TGTGCCAGCAGCCCCGGGGGAGCCCAAGAGACCCAGTACTTC. The chain employs TRBV7-2 and TRBJ2-5; weak D call: TRBD2 (6 bases). V dropped 5 bases and J dropped 1 base, with 11 bases sitting between them. CDR1 is SGHTA, CDR2 FQGNSA, per germline. The CDR3 has 14 amino acids. The whole variable domain, remainder taken from reference TRBV7-2 and TRBJ2-5, is GAGVSQSPSNKVTEKGKDVELRCDPISGHTALYWYRQSLGQGLEFLIYFQGNSAPDKSGLPSDRFSAERTGGSVSTLTIQRTQQEDSAVYLCASSPGGAQETQYFGPGTRLLVL.

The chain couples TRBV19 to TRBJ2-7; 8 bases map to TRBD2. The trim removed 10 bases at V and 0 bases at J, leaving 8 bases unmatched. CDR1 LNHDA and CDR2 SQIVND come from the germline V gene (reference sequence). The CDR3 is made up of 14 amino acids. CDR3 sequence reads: CATGRVGDSYEQYF. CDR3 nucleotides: TGTGCCACCGGGAGGGTGGGGGACTCCTACGAGCAGTACTTC. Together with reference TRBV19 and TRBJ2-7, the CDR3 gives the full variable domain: DGGITQSPKYLFRKEGQNVTLSCEQNLNHDAMYWYRQDPGQGLRLIYYSQIVNDFQKGDIAEGYSVSREKKESFPLTVTSAQKNPTAFYLCATGRVGDSYEQYFGPGTRLTVT.

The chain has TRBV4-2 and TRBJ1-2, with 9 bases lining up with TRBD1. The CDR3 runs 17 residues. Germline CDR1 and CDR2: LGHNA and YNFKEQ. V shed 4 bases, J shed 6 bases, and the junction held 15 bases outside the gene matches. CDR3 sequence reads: CASSLQPTGGESNGYTF. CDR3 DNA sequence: TGTGCCAGCAGCCTTCAACCCACAGGGGGCGAGTCCAATGGCTACACCTTC.

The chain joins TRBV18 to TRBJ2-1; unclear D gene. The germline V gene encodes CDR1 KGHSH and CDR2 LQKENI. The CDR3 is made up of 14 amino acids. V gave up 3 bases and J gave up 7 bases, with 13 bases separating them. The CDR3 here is CASSPATRGNEQFF. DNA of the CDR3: TGTGCCAGCTCACCTGCAACGCGTGGTAATGAGCAGTTCTTC.

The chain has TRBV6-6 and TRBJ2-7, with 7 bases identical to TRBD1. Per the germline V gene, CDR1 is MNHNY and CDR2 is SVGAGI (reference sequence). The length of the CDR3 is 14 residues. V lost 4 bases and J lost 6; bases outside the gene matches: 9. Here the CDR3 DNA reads TGTGCCAGCAGTTCGGGACAGTCGAGAGGCGAGCAGTACTTC. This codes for CASSSGQSRGEQYF.

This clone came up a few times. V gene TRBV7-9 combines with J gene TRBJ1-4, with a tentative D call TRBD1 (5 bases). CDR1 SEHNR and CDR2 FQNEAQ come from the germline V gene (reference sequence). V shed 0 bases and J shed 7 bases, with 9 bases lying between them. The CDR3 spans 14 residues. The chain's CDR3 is CASSLAGLGEKLFF. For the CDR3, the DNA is TGTGCCAGCAGCTTAGCGGGGCTTGGTGAAAAACTGTTTTTT.

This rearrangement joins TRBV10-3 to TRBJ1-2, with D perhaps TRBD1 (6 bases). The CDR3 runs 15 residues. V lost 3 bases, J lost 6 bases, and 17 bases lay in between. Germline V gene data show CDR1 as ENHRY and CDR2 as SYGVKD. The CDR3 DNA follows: TGTGCCATCAGTGAAACCGGAGGGGGGATGAATGGCTACACCTTC. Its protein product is CAISETGGGMNGYTF.

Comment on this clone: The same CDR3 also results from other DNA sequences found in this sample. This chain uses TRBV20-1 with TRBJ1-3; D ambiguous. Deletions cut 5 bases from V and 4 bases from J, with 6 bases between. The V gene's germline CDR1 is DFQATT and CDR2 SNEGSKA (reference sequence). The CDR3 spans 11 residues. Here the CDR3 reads CSAPIGNTIYF. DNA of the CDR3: TGCAGTGCTCCGATCGGAAACACCATATATTTT.

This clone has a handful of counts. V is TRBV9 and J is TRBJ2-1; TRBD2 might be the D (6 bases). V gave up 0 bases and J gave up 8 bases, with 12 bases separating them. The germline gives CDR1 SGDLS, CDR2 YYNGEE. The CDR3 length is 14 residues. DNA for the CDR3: TGTGCCAGCAGCGTAGATGGGACTCTCGATGAGCAGTTCTTC. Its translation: CASSVDGTLDEQFF.

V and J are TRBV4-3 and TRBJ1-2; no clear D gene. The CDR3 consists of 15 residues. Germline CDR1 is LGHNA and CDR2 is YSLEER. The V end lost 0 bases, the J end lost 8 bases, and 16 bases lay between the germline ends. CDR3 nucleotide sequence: TGCGCCAGCAGCCAAGACGCGGGAACAAGCACCGGCTACACCTTC. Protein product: CASSQDAGTSTGYTF.

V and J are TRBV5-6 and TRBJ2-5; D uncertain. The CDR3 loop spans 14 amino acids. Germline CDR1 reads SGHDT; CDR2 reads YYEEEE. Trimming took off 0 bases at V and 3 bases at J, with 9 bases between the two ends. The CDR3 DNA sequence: TGTGCCAGCAGCTTGGTAGGGCAGGAAGAGACCCAGTACTTC. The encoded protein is CASSLVGQEETQYF.